Listed below are T cell receptor beta chains from one sample, sequenced in a study of blood T cell repertoires in COVID-19. Libraries were prepared by immunoSEQ multiplex PCR; TCRdb keeps only in-frame clonotypes and omits some of them. The sample carries roughly 450,000 clones, 90% recorded once. Sequencing input: PBMCs or T cells enriched from blood (not recorded which). All receptors come from a man aged 18 to 30 who had recovered from COVID-19. The CDR3 runs from the conserved cysteine through the conserved F or W. The D gene is left open where the match is weak. Clone size is shown for a subset of rows, as once, few, many or a class of expanded clone.

clone_size	v_call	j_call	d_call	cdr3_aa	cdr3_nt
.	TRBV18	TRBJ1-2	TRBD1	CASSPGQGHDYGYTF	TGTGCCAGCTCACCGGGACAGGGGCACGACTATGGCTACACCTTC
.	TRBV28	TRBJ2-7	.	CASSSAQGSEQYF	TGTGCCAGCAGTTCCGCCCAGGGATCCGAGCAGTACTTC
.	TRBV3-1/TRBV3-2	TRBJ2-3	TRBD2	CASSHTSGSTDTQYF	TGTGCCAGCAGCCACACTAGCGGGAGCACAGATACGCAGTATTTT
.	TRBV6-5	TRBJ1-2	TRBD1	CASSYTLTGASGYTF	TGTGCCAGCAGTTACACACTCACAGGGGCCTCTGGCTACACCTTC
once	TRBV11-1	TRBJ1-2	.	CASSFSSGQSTF	TGTGCCAGCAGCTTTTCCTCGGGACAATCCACCTTC
.	TRBV10-3	TRBJ2-5	.	CAISALFRDGETQYF	TGTGCCATCAGTGCCCTCTTCAGGGATGGGGAGACCCAGTACTTC
.	TRBV5-1	TRBJ2-1	TRBD2	CASSLALFTGTSGRIDSYNEQFF	TGCGCCAGCAGCTTGGCGCTCTTCACCGGGACTAGCGGGAGAATCGATTCCTACAATGAGCAGTTCTTC
.	TRBV30	TRBJ1-1	.	CAWSNQVYTEAFF	TGTGCCTGGAGTAATCAGGTTTACACTGAAGCTTTCTTT
.	TRBV4-1	TRBJ1-4	.	CASSQILNEKLFF	TGCGCCAGCAGCCAAATCCTGAATGAAAAACTGTTTTTT
.	TRBV5-4	TRBJ2-5	TRBD2	CASSLASGVETQYF	TGTGCCAGCAGCTTGGCTAGCGGGGTAGAGACCCAGTACTTC
.	TRBV3-1/TRBV3-2	TRBJ2-1	TRBD2	CASSQGGGASSYNEQFF	TGTGCCAGCAGCCAAGGCGGGGGGGCGAGCTCCTACAATGAGCAGTTCTTC
.	TRBV4-1	TRBJ1-1	TRBD1	CASSRRGGGVTEAFF	TGCGCCAGCAGCCGCCGTGGAGGGGGCGTAACTGAAGCTTTCTTT
.	TRBV28	TRBJ2-3	.	CASSLSESTDTQYF	TGTGCCAGCAGTTTGTCGGAGTCCACAGATACGCAGTATTTT
.	TRBV27	TRBJ1-2	.	CASGVLDSEYGYTF	TGTGCCAGCGGGGTTCTAGACAGCGAATATGGCTACACCTTC
.	TRBV12-5	TRBJ2-1	.	CASGLDGQNEQFF	TGTGCTAGTGGTTTGGATGGACAGAATGAGCAGTTCTTC
.	TRBV30	TRBJ1-2	.	CAWSLSGGGNYGYTF	TGTGCCTGGAGTCTTTCCGGGGGAGGGAACTATGGCTACACCTTC
once	TRBV20-1	TRBJ1-5	.	CSASPGLNQPQHF	TGCAGTGCTAGTCCAGGGCTGAATCAGCCCCAGCATTTT
.	TRBV4-2	TRBJ2-7	TRBD1	CASSQERVDRGAYEQYF	TGTGCCAGCAGCCAAGAGAGAGTGGACAGGGGGGCTTACGAGCAGTACTTC
.	TRBV5-1	TRBJ1-1	.	CASSLAGPALNTEAFF	TGCGCCAGCAGCTTGGCAGGGCCAGCATTAAACACTGAAGCTTTCTTT
.	TRBV7-9	TRBJ1-4	.	CASSLEVRQANEKLFF	TGTGCCAGCAGCTTAGAGGTCCGTCAGGCTAATGAAAAACTGTTTTTT
.	TRBV2	TRBJ1-1	.	CASQKGVGNTEAFF	TGTGCCAGCCAAAAAGGGGTAGGGAACACTGAAGCTTTCTTT
.	TRBV7-2	TRBJ2-5	TRBD1	CASEPGGMGKTQYF	TGTGCCAGCGAGCCAGGGGGCATGGGGAAGACCCAGTACTTC
.	TRBV11-2	TRBJ1-6	.	CASSLDPTGGPLHF	TGTGCCAGCAGCTTAGATCCAACGGGGGGGCCCCTCCACTTT
.	TRBV25-1	TRBJ2-3	.	CASSEAGSTDTQYF	TGTGCCAGCAGTGAAGCCGGGAGCACAGATACGCAGTATTTT
.	TRBV15	TRBJ1-2	TRBD1	CATSRRDSYNYGYTF	TGTGCCACCAGCAGACGGGACAGCTACAACTATGGCTACACCTTC
.	TRBV9	TRBJ1-1	.	CASSVLGASNTEAFF	TGTGCCAGCAGCGTATTAGGGGCGTCGAACACTGAAGCTTTCTTT
.	TRBV20-1	TRBJ2-7	.	CSASSGKTFEQYF	TGCAGTGCTAGTAGCGGAAAGACGTTCGAGCAGTACTTC
.	TRBV28	TRBJ1-1	.	CASSPLTPSTEAFF	TGTGCCAGCAGTCCCCTAACCCCGAGCACTGAAGCTTTCTTT
.	TRBV2	TRBJ1-5	TRBD1	CASRGQGFNQPQHF	TGTGCCAGCAGGGGACAGGGTTTCAATCAGCCCCAGCATTTT
.	TRBV19	TRBJ2-3	TRBD2	CASSRGSGTSGTDTQYF	TGTGCCAGTAGCAGGGGATCCGGGACTAGCGGAACAGATACGCAGTATTTT
.	TRBV19	TRBJ2-7	TRBD2	CASSSGGISYEQYF	TGTGCCAGTAGTTCGGGGGGAATATCCTACGAGCAGTACTTC
.	TRBV5-4	TRBJ2-1	.	CASSLGGATLSGNEQFF	TGTGCCAGCAGCTTGGGCGGGGCCACGCTCTCGGGAAATGAGCAGTTCTTC
few	TRBV28	TRBJ1-5	TRBD1	CASSPRTGYDQPQHF	TGTGCCAGCAGTCCGAGGACAGGGTACGATCAGCCCCAGCATTTT
.	TRBV24-1	TRBJ1-5	.	CATSDTNQPQHF	TGTGCCACCAGTGACACAAATCAGCCCCAGCATTTT
once	TRBV7-9	TRBJ1-6	TRBD1	CASSSGDRAHSPLHF	TGTGCCAGCAGCTCCGGTGACAGGGCCCATTCACCCCTCCACTTT
.	TRBV27	TRBJ2-5	.	CASSLGGSRETQYF	TGTGCCAGCAGTTTAGGGGGGTCTCGGGAGACCCAGTACTTC
.	TRBV28	TRBJ2-2	.	CASSLGWTGELFF	TGTGCCAGCAGTTTAGGCTGGACCGGGGAGCTGTTTTTT
.	TRBV20-1	TRBJ1-5	.	CSASPRVFNQPQHF	TGCAGTGCTAGTCCCAGGGTTTTTAATCAGCCCCAGCATTTT
once	TRBV5-4	TRBJ2-3	TRBD2	CASSLSGDGTDTQYF	TGTGCCAGCAGTTTGAGCGGGGATGGCACAGATACGCAGTATTTT
.	TRBV9	TRBJ1-3	TRBD1	CASSVDGQGLSGNTIYF	TGTGCCAGCAGCGTAGACGGACAGGGACTCTCTGGAAACACCATATATTTT